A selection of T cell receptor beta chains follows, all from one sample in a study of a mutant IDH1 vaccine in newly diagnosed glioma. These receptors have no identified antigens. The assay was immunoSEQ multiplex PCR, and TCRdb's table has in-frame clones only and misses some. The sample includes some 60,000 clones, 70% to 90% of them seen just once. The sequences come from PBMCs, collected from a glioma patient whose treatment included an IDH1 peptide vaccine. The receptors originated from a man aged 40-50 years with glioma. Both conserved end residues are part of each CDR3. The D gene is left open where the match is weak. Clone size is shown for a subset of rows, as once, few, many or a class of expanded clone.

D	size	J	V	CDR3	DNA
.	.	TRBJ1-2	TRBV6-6	CASKIGEEGYTF	TGTGCCAGCAAAATAGGGGAGGAGGGCTACACCTTC
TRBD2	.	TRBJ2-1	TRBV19	CASSPIAGGTYNEQFF	TGTGCCAGTAGTCCAATAGCGGGAGGTACCTACAATGAGCAGTTCTTC
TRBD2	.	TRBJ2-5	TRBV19	CASRGAGGPETQYF	TGTGCCAGTAGGGGGGCGGGAGGGCCGGAGACCCAGTACTTC
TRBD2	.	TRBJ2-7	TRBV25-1	CASRRTAGGGLYEQYF	TGTGCCAGCAGACGGACCGCGGGGGGGGGTTTATACGAGCAGTACTTC
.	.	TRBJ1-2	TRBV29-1	CSVGGYNGYTF	TGCAGCGTTGGTGGGTATAACGGCTACACCTTC
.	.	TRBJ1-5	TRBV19	CASTETGDNQPQHF	TGTGCCAGTACAGAGACAGGAGATAATCAGCCCCAGCATTTT
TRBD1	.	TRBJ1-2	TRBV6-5	CASSSGRQGRGYTF	TGTGCCAGCAGTTCCGGGCGACAGGGTCGGGGCTACACCTTC
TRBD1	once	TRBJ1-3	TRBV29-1	CSVAAGGSGNTIYF	TGCAGCGTTGCCGCAGGGGGCTCTGGAAACACCATATATTTT
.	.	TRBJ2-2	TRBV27	CASTGAGGELFF	TGTGCCAGCACCGGAGCCGGGGGGGAGCTGTTTTTT
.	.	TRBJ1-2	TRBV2	CASEGVFRGYTF	TGTGCCAGCGAGGGGGTTTTCCGTGGCTACACCTTC
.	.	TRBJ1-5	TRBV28	CASSPLGLNQPQHF	TGTGCCAGCAGTCCCCTGGGGTTAAATCAGCCCCAGCATTTT
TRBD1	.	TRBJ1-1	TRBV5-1	CASSFNGRGQAEAFF	TGCGCCAGCAGCTTCAATGGCAGGGGGCAGGCTGAAGCTTTCTTT
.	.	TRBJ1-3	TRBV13	CASSLWGGSGNTIYF	TGTGCCAGCAGCCTTTGGGGCGGCTCTGGAAACACCATATATTTT
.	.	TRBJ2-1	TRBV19	CASKGDRREQFF	TGTGCCAGTAAAGGGGACCGGCGGGAGCAGTTCTTC
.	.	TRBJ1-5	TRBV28	CASRWGWNQPQHF	TGTGCCAGCAGGTGGGGGTGGAATCAGCCCCAGCATTTT
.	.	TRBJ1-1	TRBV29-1	CSAIPPGPNTEAFF	TGCAGCGCCATCCCTCCGGGGCCGAACACTGAAGCTTTCTTT
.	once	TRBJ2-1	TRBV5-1	CASRLLPIYNEQFF	TGCGCCAGCAGACTGCTCCCGATCTACAATGAGCAGTTCTTC
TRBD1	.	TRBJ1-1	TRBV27	CASSQIRGRTEAFF	TGTGCCAGCAGTCAAATCAGGGGGAGGACTGAAGCTTTCTTT
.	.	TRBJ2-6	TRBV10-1	CASSVLVGAGANVLTF	TGCGCCAGCAGTGTCCTGGTGGGGGCTGGGGCCAACGTCCTGACTTTC
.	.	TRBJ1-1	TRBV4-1	CASSQVGGMNTEAFF	TGCGCCAGCAGCCAAGTGGGGGGTATGAACACTGAAGCTTTCTTT
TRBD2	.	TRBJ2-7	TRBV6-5	CASSLSGDYEQYF	TGTGCCAGCAGTCTTAGCGGGGACTACGAGCAGTACTTC
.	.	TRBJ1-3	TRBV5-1	CASSVSTGYGNTIYF	TGCGCCAGCAGCGTATCTACAGGGTACGGAAACACCATATATTTT
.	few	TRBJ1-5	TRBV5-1	CASSLDGAPHQPQHF	TGCGCCAGCAGCTTGGACGGGGCGCCCCATCAGCCCCAGCATTTT
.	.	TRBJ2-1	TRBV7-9	CASSLGTGGHEQFF	TGTGCCAGCAGCTTAGGCACAGGAGGTCATGAGCAGTTCTTC
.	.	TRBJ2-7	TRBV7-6	CASSSGHLYEQYF	TGTGCCAGCAGCTCGGGACACTTGTACGAGCAGTACTTC
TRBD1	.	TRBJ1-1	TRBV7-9	CASESQGGTEAFF	TGTGCCAGCGAGTCTCAGGGGGGTACTGAAGCTTTCTTT
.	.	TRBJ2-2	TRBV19	CATRTENTGELFF	TGTGCCACCAGGACAGAGAACACCGGGGAGCTGTTTTTT
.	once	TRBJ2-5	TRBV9	CASSVAEGGPETQYF	TGTGCCAGCAGCGTAGCTGAAGGGGGGCCGGAGACCCAGTACTTC
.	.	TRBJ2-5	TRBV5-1	CASSRTEAQETQYF	TGCGCCAGCAGCCGGACAGAGGCTCAAGAGACCCAGTACTTC
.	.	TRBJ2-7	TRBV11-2	CASSTHMGNEQYF	TGTGCCAGCAGCACCCATATGGGGAACGAGCAGTACTTC
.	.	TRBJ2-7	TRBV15	CATSRVKGPGSSYEQYF	TGTGCCACCAGCAGAGTTAAGGGACCGGGGAGCTCCTACGAGCAGTACTTC
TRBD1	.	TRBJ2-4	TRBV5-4	CASSLGRQGENIQYF	TGTGCCAGCAGCTTGGGTCGACAGGGGGAAAACATTCAGTACTTC
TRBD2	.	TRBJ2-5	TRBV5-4	CASSLGASGSGETQYF	TGTGCCAGCAGCTTGGGGGCTAGCGGGAGCGGGGAGACCCAGTACTTC
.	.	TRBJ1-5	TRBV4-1	CASSQGQYSNQPQHF	TGCGCCAGCAGCCAAGGCCAATATAGCAATCAGCCCCAGCATTTT
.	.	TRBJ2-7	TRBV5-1	CASRLTDGPYEQYF	TGCGCCAGCAGACTCACGGACGGTCCCTACGAGCAGTACTTC
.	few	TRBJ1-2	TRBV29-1	CSVVPEYGYTF	TGCAGCGTTGTTCCAGAGTATGGCTACACCTTC
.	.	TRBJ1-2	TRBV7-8	CASSLPGGGTYTF	TGTGCCAGCAGCTTGCCGGGTGGGGGTACATACACCTTC
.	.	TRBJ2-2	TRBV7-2	CASSLELRGTGELFF	TGTGCCAGCAGCTTAGAACTTCGGGGCACCGGGGAGCTGTTTTTT
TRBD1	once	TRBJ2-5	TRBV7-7	CASSPLATGEETQYF	TGTGCCAGCAGCCCCCTAGCGACAGGGGAAGAGACCCAGTACTTC
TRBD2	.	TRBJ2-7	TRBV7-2	CASSTGLAVYEQYF	TGTGCCAGCAGCACGGGACTAGCGGTCTACGAGCAGTACTTC